The following is a T cell receptor (beta chain) sequence with its context. The data were taken from a study of blood T cell repertoires in COVID-19. Background on the study: Whether acute or convalescent, the COVID-19 samples came from the United States, Italy and Spain.

Original methodology: Quantification of nucleated cells was approximated via reference gene primer amplification. Sequenced by immunoSEQ multiplex PCR; TCRdb stores in-frame clones only, minus some. V, J and clone size reflect that table, while D and trimming were determined from the DNA. The top ten hold approximately 5% of the sample, which has about 320,000 clones, nearly 90% seen once. Recruitment covered about two dozen US areas and drew participants whose ages spanned roughly 18 to 89 years. The germline CDR1 and CDR2 sequences are MNHNY and SVGAGI (reference sequence). The V gene end was trimmed by 8 bases and the J gene end by 2 bases; junction bases not matched to a gene: 10. This CDR3 has 15 amino acids.

This TCR derives from a woman under 40 who had recovered from COVID-19. The rearrangement links TRBV6-6 to TRBJ1-2; 8 nucleotides align to TRBD1. Material: PBMCs or T cells enriched from blood (not recorded which). CDR3 DNA: TGTGCCAGCGTCAGGACAGGGCTTCTGAACTATGGCTACACCTTC. It encodes CASVRTGLLNYGYTF.